The rows below give T cell receptor beta chains drawn from one sample of a study of blood T cell repertoires in COVID-19. Clones were read by immunoSEQ multiplex PCR, and TCRdb kept only the in-frame ones, dropping some. The sample shows approximately 210,000 clones, approximately 90% of them seen only once. The sequenced material came from peripheral blood. These receptors all stem from a man under 40 with acute or convalescent COVID-19. Each CDR3 is given with its conserved first and last residue. D genes are given only for firm matches. Clone size is shown for a subset of rows, as once, few, many or a class of expanded clone.

J: TRBJ2-7
D: .
V: TRBV5-4
size: .
CDR3: CASSPGQYYEQYF
DNA: TGTGCCAGCAGCCCCGGACAGTATTACGAGCAGTACTTC

J: TRBJ1-6
D: TRBD1
V: TRBV5-6
size: .
CDR3: CASSFLDRPNNSPLHF
DNA: TGTGCCAGCAGTTTCCTGGACAGGCCGAATAATTCACCCCTCCACTTT

J: TRBJ2-1
D: TRBD1
V: TRBV6-6
size: few
CDR3: CASSPGTGGYNEQFF
DNA: TGTGCCAGCAGTCCCGGGACAGGGGGTTACAATGAGCAGTTCTTC

J: TRBJ2-7
D: TRBD1
V: TRBV7-8
size: .
CDR3: CASSLRGQGYEQYF
DNA: TGTGCCAGCAGCTTAAGGGGGCAGGGCTACGAGCAGTACTTC

J: TRBJ1-1
D: TRBD1
V: TRBV6-5
size: .
CDR3: CASSYMTGEAFF
DNA: TGTGCCAGCAGTTACATGACAGGGGAGGCTTTCTTT

J: TRBJ2-3
D: .
V: TRBV5-1
size: .
CDR3: CASSFGGASTDTQYF
DNA: TGCGCCAGCAGCTTCGGAGGGGCTAGCACAGATACGCAGTATTTT

J: TRBJ1-6
D: TRBD1
V: TRBV11-2
size: .
CDR3: CASRRNRGTSPLHF
DNA: TGTGCCAGCAGGCGGAACAGGGGAACTTCACCCCTCCACTTT

J: TRBJ2-2
D: TRBD2
V: TRBV29-1
size: few
CDR3: CSVTTSGRTGELFF
DNA: TGCAGCGTTACGACTAGCGGGAGGACCGGGGAGCTGTTTTTT

J: TRBJ2-1
D: TRBD1
V: TRBV24-1
size: once
CDR3: CATGTGSYNEQFF
DNA: TGTGCCACAGGGACAGGTTCCTACAATGAGCAGTTCTTC

J: TRBJ2-5
D: .
V: TRBV3-1/TRBV3-2
size: .
CDR3: CASSQVPGETQYF
DNA: TGTGCCAGCAGCCAAGTCCCGGGGGAGACCCAGTACTTC

J: TRBJ2-7
D: .
V: TRBV5-1
size: .
CDR3: CASSFLGSDEQYF
DNA: TGCGCCAGCAGCTTTCTCGGTTCTGACGAGCAGTACTTC

J: TRBJ1-1
D: .
V: TRBV30
size: once
CDR3: CAWSRQLMNTEAFF
DNA: TGTGCCTGGAGTAGACAGCTCATGAACACTGAAGCTTTCTTT

J: TRBJ1-4
D: .
V: TRBV4-1
size: .
CDR3: CASSQDRGSYEKLFF
DNA: TGCGCCAGCAGCCAAGATCGAGGGTCCTACGAAAAACTGTTTTTT

J: TRBJ2-2
D: TRBD2
V: TRBV10-2
size: few
CDR3: CASGLAGVGTGELFF
DNA: TGCGCCAGCGGACTAGCGGGAGTGGGCACCGGGGAGCTGTTTTTT

J: TRBJ1-5
D: .
V: TRBV18
size: .
CDR3: CASSPDQGPQHF
DNA: TGTGCCAGCTCACCTGATCAGGGGCCCCAGCATTTT

J: TRBJ2-5
D: TRBD2
V: TRBV18
size: .
CDR3: CASQQNSGIGETQYF
DNA: TGTGCCAGCCAACAAAATAGCGGGATAGGAGAGACCCAGTACTTC

J: TRBJ2-3
D: .
V: TRBV19
size: .
CDR3: CASSKRLHTDTQYF
DNA: TGTGCCAGTAGTAAGCGGCTCCACACAGATACGCAGTATTTT

J: TRBJ2-3
D: TRBD2
V: TRBV5-1
size: .
CDR3: CASSLEGTSGGITDTQYF
DNA: TGCGCCAGCAGCTTGGAAGGGACTAGCGGGGGGATTACAGATACGCAGTATTTT

J: TRBJ2-1
D: .
V: TRBV5-5
size: once
CDR3: CASSLLGESGNEQFF
DNA: TGTGCCAGCAGCTTGTTGGGAGAATCAGGCAATGAGCAGTTCTTC

J: TRBJ2-7
D: TRBD1
V: TRBV28
size: .
CDR3: CASSSGTGKFRQYF
DNA: TGTGCCAGCAGTTCCGGGACAGGGAAGTTCAGGCAGTACTTC

J: TRBJ1-5
D: .
V: TRBV6-5
size: .
CDR3: CASGRAGNQPQHF
DNA: TGTGCCAGCGGCAGGGCGGGCAATCAGCCCCAGCATTTT

J: TRBJ2-1
D: TRBD1
V: TRBV19
size: .
CDR3: CASSIDGGQGTNEQFF
DNA: TGTGCCAGTAGTATAGATGGGGGACAGGGAACCAATGAGCAGTTCTTC

J: TRBJ1-1
D: TRBD1
V: TRBV11-2
size: .
CDR3: CASSFSRDSQEAFF
DNA: TGTGCCAGCAGTTTTTCCCGGGACAGCCAAGAAGCTTTCTTT

J: TRBJ2-2
D: .
V: TRBV6-5
size: once
CDR3: CASSLTGSTGELFF
DNA: TGTGCCAGCAGTCTTACAGGGAGCACCGGGGAGCTGTTTTTT

J: TRBJ1-6
D: .
V: TRBV5-6
size: .
CDR3: CASSLVQGNNSPLHF
DNA: TGTGCCAGCAGCTTGGTTCAGGGGAATAATTCACCCCTCCACTTT

J: TRBJ1-2
D: .
V: TRBV28
size: .
CDR3: CASTPGFEGYTF
DNA: TGTGCCAGCACCCCAGGGTTTGAGGGCTACACCTTC

J: TRBJ1-1
D: .
V: TRBV27
size: .
CDR3: CASSTEAEAFF
DNA: TGTGCCAGTTCGACAGAGGCTGAAGCTTTCTTT

J: TRBJ2-2
D: .
V: TRBV24-1
size: .
CDR3: CATAAGMGTGELFF
DNA: TGTGCCACGGCAGCAGGGATGGGGACCGGGGAGCTGTTTTTT

J: TRBJ1-6
D: TRBD1
V: TRBV4-1
size: .
CDR3: CASSQEGTGLSPLHF
DNA: TGCGCCAGCAGCCAAGAAGGGACAGGGCTTTCACCCCTCCACTTT

J: TRBJ2-1
D: .
V: TRBV7-3
size: .
CDR3: CASSLTPRDREQFF
DNA: TGTGCCAGCAGCTTAACCCCTCGTGACAGGGAGCAGTTCTTC

J: TRBJ2-5
D: .
V: TRBV9
size: .
CDR3: CASSPDLGGPGETQYF
DNA: TGTGCCAGCAGCCCAGACCTGGGGGGGCCCGGAGAGACCCAGTACTTC

J: TRBJ1-5
D: TRBD1
V: TRBV7-8
size: .
CDR3: CASSLEGTGRSPQHF
DNA: TGTGCCAGCAGCTTAGAAGGGACAGGGCGTTCGCCCCAGCATTTT

J: TRBJ1-6
D: .
V: TRBV13
size: once
CDR3: CASSRGSVVSPLHF
DNA: TGTGCCAGCAGCCGTGGGAGTGTTGTGTCACCCCTCCACTTT

J: TRBJ2-1
D: TRBD1
V: TRBV20-1
size: .
CDR3: CSASSGQGSNEQFF
DNA: TGCAGTGCTAGTTCGGGACAGGGCTCGAATGAGCAGTTCTTC

J: TRBJ2-7
D: TRBD2
V: TRBV15
size: .
CDR3: CATSRDYPYEQYF
DNA: TGTGCCACCAGCCGGGACTATCCCTACGAGCAGTACTTC

J: TRBJ2-5
D: .
V: TRBV7-8
size: .
CDR3: CASSLRGGRKEETQYF
DNA: TGTGCCAGCAGCTTAAGGGGTGGCAGGAAAGAGGAGACCCAGTACTTC

J: TRBJ1-4
D: .
V: TRBV21-1
size: .
CDR3: CASSKEGVTLEKLFF
DNA: TGTGCCAGCAGCAAAGAGGGGGTGACACTTGAAAAACTGTTTTTT

J: TRBJ2-1
D: TRBD2
V: TRBV4-2
size: .
CDR3: CASSQVGTRAFNEQFF
DNA: TGTGCCAGCAGCCAGGTAGGGACTAGAGCCTTCAATGAGCAGTTCTTC

J: TRBJ1-2
D: TRBD1
V: TRBV3-1/TRBV3-2
size: .
CDR3: CASSQLTTGVDGYTF
DNA: TGTGCCAGCAGCCAACTAACGACAGGGGTGGATGGCTACACCTTC

J: TRBJ1-1
D: .
V: TRBV11-2
size: .
CDR3: CASSPARGVTEAFF
DNA: TGTGCCAGCAGCCCGGCGCGAGGTGTCACTGAAGCTTTCTTT

J: TRBJ1-2
D: .
V: TRBV6-6
size: .
CDR3: CASSPAGTANYGYTF
DNA: TGTGCCAGCAGCCCGGCAGGGACTGCTAACTATGGCTACACCTTC